The clone carrying this TCR beta chain was counted a few times. These data originate in a study of blood T cell repertoires in COVID-19. Looked up from germline, CDR1 is GTSNPN and CDR2 is SVGIG (reference sequence). This CDR3 has 13 amino acids. Trimming took 2 bases from V and 4 from J, leaving 8 bases between them. Participant ages covered about 18 to 89 years across 24 US areas. Libraries were prepared by immunoSEQ multiplex PCR; TCRdb keeps only in-frame clonotypes and omits some of them. This sample carries some 300,000 clones, roughly 87% of them seen once, and the ten largest clones take 0.75% to 1%.

This clonotype was obtained from a woman aged 25 to 45 who had recovered from COVID-19. This chain joins TRBV30 and TRBJ2-2, with D unresolved. Specimen: PBMCs or T cells enriched from blood (not recorded which). CDR3 residues: CAWSNSATGELFF. In DNA, the CDR3 is TGTGCCTGGAGTAATAGTGCCACCGGGGAGCTGTTTTTT.